Listed here is a single T cell receptor beta chain. The antigen is unknown. The record originates from a study of cytomegalovirus exposure and HLA in healthy donors. About the research overall: Unique TCR beta sequences numbering about 100 million came from around 180 million T cells in an earlier analysis.

V trimming: 4 bases; J trimming: 6 bases; junction bases outside the gene matches: 4. Germline assignment: CDR1 MNHEY and CDR2 SMNVEV (reference sequence). This CDR3 comprises 13 residues. Notes on the study in general: According to the study, roughly 160 TCR beta chains were cytomegalovirus-associated.

It was with 60 Vbeta and 13 Jbeta primers that the PCR ran. The repertoire was sequenced with immunoSEQ multiplex PCR; TCRdb's copy has only in-frame clones and lacks some. The repertoire includes under 200,000 clones, 77% of them detected once, and around 3.1% sits in the top ten. The TCR was taken from a female donor in good health and CMV-seronegative. V is TRBV27 and J is TRBJ2-3; 7 nucleotides line up with TRBD1. The specimen was PBMCs. In nucleotides, the CDR3 is TGTGCCAGCAGTTACACAGGGGCGGATACGCAGTATTTT. Translation gives CASSYTGADTQYF.